This TCR beta chain was documented in a study of ipilimumab plus nivolumab after autologous stem cell transplantation. Profiling relied on immunoSEQ multiplex PCR, and the TCRdb table lists in-frame clones only, not all of them. The data show about 20,000 clones, over 70% seen once. The specimen comprised PBMCs, sampled in a trial of ipilimumab plus nivolumab as post-transplant consolidation. The clonotype was recovered from a male donor with diffuse large B-cell lymphoma.

DNA for the CDR3: TGTGCCAGCACAGGACTTCCCCGGGGTGGCTACAATGAGCAGTTCTTC. This encodes CASTGLPRGGYNEQFF. V usage is TRBV28 and J usage is TRBJ2-1, with D maybe TRBD2 (5 bases). Per the germline V gene, CDR1 is MDHEN and CDR2 is SYDVKM. The V end was cut by 7 bases, the J end by 3 bases, with 19 bases between. This CDR3 contains 16 residues.